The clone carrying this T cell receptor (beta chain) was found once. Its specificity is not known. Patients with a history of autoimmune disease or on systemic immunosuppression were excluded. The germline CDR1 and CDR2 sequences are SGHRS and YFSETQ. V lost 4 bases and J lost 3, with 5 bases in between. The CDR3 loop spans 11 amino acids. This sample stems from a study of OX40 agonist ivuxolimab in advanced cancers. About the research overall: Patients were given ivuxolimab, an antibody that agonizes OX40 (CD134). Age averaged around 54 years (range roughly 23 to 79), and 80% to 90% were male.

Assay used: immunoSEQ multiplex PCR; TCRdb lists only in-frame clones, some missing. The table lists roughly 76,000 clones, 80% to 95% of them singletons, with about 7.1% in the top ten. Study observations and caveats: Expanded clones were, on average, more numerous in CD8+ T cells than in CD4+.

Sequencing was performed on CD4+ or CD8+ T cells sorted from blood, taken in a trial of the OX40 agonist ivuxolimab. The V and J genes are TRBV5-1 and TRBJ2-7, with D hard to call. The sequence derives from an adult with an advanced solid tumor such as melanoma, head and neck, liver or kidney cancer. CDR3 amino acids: CASSADYEQYF. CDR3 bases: TGCGCCAGCAGCGCAGACTACGAGCAGTACTTC. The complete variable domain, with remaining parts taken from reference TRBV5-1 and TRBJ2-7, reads KAGVTQTPRYLIKTRGQQVTLSCSPISGHRSVSWYQQTPGQGLQFLFEYFSETQRNKGNFPGRFSGRQFSNSRSEMNVSTLELGDSALYLCASSADYEQYFGPGTRLTVT.